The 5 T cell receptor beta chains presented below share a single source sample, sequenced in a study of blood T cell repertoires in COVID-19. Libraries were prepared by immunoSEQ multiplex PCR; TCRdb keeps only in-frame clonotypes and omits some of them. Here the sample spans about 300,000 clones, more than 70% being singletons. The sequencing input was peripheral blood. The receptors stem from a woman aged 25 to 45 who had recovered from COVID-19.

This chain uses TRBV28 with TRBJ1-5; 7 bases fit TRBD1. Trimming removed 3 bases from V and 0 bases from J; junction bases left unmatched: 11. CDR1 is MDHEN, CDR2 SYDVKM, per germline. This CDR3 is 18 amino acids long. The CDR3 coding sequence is TGTGCCAGCAGTTTTACCCTTCGGACAGGCTATAGCAATCAGCCCCAGCATTTT. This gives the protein CASSFTLRTGYSNQPQHF.

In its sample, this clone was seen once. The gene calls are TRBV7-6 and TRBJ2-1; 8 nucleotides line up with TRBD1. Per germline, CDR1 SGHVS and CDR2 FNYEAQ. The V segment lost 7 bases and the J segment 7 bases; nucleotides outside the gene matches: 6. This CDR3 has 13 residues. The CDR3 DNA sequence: TGTGCCAGCACCCAGGGGGCCAGGAATGAGCAGTTCTTC. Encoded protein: CASTQGARNEQFF.

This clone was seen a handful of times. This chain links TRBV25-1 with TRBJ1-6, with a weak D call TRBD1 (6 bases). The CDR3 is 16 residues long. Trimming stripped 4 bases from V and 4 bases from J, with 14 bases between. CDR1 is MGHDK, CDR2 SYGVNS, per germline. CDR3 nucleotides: TGTGCCAGCAGTGCAGGGGTGGGGGATTATAATTCACCCCTCCACTTT. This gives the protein CASSAGVGDYNSPLHF.

The CDR3 region is CASRGGSSYTF. CDR3 sequence (DNA): TGTGCCAGCCGAGGGGGCTCGAGCTACACCTTC. V usage is TRBV12-3 or TRBV12-4 and J usage is TRBJ1-2, with 7 positions matching TRBD1. The CDR3 spans 11 residues. The J segment lost 9 bases and the V segment lost 8 bases, leaving 6 bases of the junction unmatched.

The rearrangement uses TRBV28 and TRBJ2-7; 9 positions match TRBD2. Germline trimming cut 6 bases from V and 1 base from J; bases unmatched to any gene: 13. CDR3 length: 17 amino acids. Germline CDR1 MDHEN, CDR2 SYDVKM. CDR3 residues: CASRPSTSGAQSYEQYF. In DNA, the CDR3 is TGTGCCAGCAGGCCGTCGACTAGCGGAGCCCAGTCCTACGAGCAGTACTTC.